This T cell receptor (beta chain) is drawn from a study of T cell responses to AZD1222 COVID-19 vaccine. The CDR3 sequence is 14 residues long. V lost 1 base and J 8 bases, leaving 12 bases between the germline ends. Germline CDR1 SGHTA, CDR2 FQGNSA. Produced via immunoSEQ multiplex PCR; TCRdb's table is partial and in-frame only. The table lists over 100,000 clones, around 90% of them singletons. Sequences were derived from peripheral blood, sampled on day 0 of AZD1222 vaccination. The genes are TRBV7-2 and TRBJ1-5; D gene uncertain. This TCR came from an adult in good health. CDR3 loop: CASSLVAGNEPQHF. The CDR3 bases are TGTGCCAGCAGCTTAGTAGCGGGTAATGAGCCCCAGCATTTT.